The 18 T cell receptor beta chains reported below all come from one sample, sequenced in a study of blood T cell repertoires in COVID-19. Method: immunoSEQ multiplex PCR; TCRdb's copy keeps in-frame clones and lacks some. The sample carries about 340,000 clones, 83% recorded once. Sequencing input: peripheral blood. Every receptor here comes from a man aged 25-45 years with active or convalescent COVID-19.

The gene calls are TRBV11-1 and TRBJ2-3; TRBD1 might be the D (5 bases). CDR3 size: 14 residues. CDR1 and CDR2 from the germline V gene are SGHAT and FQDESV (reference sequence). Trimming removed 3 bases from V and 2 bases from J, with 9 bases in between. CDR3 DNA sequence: TGTGCCAGCAGCTTGGGGCTCTCCACAGATACGCAGTATTTT. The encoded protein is CASSLGLSTDTQYF.

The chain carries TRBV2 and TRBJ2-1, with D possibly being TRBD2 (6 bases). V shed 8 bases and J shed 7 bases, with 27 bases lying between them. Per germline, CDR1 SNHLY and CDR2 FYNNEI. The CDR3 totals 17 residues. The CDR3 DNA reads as TGTGCCAGCTTACCTCCCGCCTGGGCTAGCGAGGGTAATGAGCAGTTCTTC. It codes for CASLPPAWASEGNEQFF.

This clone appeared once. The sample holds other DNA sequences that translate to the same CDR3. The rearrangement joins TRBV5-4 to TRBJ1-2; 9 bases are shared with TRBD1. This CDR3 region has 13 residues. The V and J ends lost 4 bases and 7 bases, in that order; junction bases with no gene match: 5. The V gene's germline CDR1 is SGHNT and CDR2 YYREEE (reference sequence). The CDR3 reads CASSLTGGVGYTF. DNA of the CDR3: TGTGCCAGCAGCCTGACAGGGGGGGTTGGCTACACCTTC.

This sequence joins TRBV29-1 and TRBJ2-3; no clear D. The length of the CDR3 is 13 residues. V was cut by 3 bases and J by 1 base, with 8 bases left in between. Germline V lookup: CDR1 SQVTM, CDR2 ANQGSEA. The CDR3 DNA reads TGCAGCGTTGACCCAGGCGGCACAGATACGCAGTATTTT. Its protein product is CSVDPGGTDTQYF.

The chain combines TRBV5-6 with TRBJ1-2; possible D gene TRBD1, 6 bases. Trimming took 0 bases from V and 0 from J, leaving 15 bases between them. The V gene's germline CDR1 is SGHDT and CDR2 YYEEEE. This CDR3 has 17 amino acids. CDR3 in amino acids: CASSLGGRSVTNYGYTF. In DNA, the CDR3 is TGTGCCAGCAGCTTGGGGGGGCGGTCCGTCACTAACTATGGCTACACCTTC.

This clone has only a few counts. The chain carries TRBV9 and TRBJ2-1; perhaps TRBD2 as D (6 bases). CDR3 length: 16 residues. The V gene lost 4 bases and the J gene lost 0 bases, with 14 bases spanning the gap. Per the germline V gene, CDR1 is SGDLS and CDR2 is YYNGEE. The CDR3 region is CASSKLARDSYNEQFF. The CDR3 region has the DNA TGTGCCAGCAGCAAATTGGCGCGGGACTCCTACAATGAGCAGTTCTTC.

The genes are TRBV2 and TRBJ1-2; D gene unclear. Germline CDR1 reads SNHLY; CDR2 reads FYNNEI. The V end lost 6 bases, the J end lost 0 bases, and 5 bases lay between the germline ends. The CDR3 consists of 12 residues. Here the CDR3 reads CASRLANYGYTF. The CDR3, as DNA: TGTGCCAGCAGATTAGCTAACTATGGCTACACCTTC.

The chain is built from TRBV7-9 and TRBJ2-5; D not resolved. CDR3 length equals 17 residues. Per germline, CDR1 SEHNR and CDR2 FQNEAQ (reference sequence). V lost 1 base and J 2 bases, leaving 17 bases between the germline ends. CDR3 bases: TGTGCCAGCAGCTTAGAACTATCCGTGCTAGTACAAGAGACCCAGTACTTC. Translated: CASSLELSVLVQETQYF.

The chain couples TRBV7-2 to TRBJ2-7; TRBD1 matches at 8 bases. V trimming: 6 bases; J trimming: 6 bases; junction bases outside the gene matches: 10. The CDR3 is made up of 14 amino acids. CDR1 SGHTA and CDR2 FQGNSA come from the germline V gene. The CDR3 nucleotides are TGTGCCAGCAGATATGACAGGGGCGGTCGCGAGCAGTACTTC. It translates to CASRYDRGGREQYF.

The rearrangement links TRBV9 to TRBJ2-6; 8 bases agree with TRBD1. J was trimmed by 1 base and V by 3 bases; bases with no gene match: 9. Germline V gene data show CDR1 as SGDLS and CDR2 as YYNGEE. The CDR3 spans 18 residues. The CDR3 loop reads CASSGQTGEGSGANVLTF. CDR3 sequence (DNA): TGTGCCAGCAGCGGGCAGACAGGGGAAGGTTCTGGGGCCAACGTCCTGACTTTC.

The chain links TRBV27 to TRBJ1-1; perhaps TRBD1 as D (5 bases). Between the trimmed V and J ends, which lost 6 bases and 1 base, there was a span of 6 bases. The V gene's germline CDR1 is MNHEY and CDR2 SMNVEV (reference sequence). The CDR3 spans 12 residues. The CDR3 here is CASSTGNTEAFF. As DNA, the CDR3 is TGTGCCAGCAGCACAGGGAACACTGAAGCTTTCTTT.

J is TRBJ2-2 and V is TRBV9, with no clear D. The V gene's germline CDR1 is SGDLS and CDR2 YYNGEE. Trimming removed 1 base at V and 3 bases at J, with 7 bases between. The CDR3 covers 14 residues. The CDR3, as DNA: TGTGCCAGCAGCGTAACCCCAGACACCGGGGAGCTGTTTTTT. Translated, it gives CASSVTPDTGELFF.

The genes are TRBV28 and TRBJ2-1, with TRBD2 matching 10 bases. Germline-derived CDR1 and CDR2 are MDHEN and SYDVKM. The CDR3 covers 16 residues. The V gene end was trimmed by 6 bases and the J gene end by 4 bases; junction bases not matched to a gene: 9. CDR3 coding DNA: TGTGCCAGCAGCATCTTCACTAGCGGGAAGTACAATGAGCAGTTCTTC. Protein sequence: CASSIFTSGKYNEQFF. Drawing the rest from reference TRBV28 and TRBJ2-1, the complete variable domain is DVKVTQSSRYLVKRTGEKVFLECVQDMDHENMFWYRQDPGLGLRLIYFSYDVKMKEKGDIPEGYSVSREKKERFSLILESASTNQTSMYLCASSIFTSGKYNEQFFGPGTRLTVL.

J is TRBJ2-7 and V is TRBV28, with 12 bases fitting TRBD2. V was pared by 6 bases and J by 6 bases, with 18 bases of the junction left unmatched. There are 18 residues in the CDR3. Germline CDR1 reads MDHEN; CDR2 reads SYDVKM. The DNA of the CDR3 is TGTGCCAGCAGCCAAGGAATCTCCGGACTAGCGGGATTTGTCGAGCAGTACTTC. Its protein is CASSQGISGLAGFVEQYF. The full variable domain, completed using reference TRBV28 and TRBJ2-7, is DVKVTQSSRYLVKRTGEKVFLECVQDMDHENMFWYRQDPGLGLRLIYFSYDVKMKEKGDIPEGYSVSREKKERFSLILESASTNQTSMYLCASSQGISGLAGFVEQYFGPGTRLTVT.

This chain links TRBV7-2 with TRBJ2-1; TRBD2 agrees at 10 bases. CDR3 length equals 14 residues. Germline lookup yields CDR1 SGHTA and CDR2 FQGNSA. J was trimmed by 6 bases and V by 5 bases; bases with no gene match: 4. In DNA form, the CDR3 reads TGTGCCAGCAGCACACGGACTAGCGGCAATGAGCAGTTCTTC. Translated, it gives CASSTRTSGNEQFF. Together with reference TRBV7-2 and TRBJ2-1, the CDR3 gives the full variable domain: GAGVSQSPSNKVTEKGKDVELRCDPISGHTALYWYRQSLGQGLEFLIYFQGNSAPDKSGLPSDRFSAERTGGSVSTLTIQRTQQEDSAVYLCASSTRTSGNEQFFGPGTRLTVL.

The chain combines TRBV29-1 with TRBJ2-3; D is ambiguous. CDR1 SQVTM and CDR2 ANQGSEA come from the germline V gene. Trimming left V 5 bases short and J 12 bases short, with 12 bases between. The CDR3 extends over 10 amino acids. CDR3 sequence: CSVMSTIQYF. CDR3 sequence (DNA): TGCAGCGTTATGAGCACGATTCAGTATTTT.

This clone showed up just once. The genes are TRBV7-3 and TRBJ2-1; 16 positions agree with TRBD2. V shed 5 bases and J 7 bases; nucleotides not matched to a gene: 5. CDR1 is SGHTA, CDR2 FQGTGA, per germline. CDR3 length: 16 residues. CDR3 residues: CASSPGTSGRGNEQFF. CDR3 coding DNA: TGTGCCAGCAGCCCAGGGACTAGCGGGAGGGGTAATGAGCAGTTCTTC.

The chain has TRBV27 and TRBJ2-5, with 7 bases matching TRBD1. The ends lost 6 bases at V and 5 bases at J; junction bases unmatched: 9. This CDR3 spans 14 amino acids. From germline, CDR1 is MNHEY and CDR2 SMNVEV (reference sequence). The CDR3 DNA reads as TGTGCCAGCAGACGCGACAGGGCGAGGGAGACCCAGTACTTC. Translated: CASRRDRARETQYF.